These 29 T cell receptor beta chains were all obtained from the same sample, sequenced in a study of T-cell memory formation after mild COVID-19. MiXCR, applied by TCRdb to the 5' RACE reads, yields one record per CDR3 protein. The repertoire includes over 350,000 distinct CDR3 sequences, 24% of them detected once, and roughly 8.7% sits in the top ten. The sample comprised PBMCs or a T cell subset sorted from them (not recorded which). These receptors all come from an adult woman who had mild COVID-19 (a few samples of this study predate the infection). Cell type and time point are not known.

The chain combines TRBV7-9 with TRBJ2-3; D may correspond to TRBD1 or TRBD2 (5 bases each). This CDR3 has 17 residues. Per the germline V gene, CDR1 is SEHNR and CDR2 is FQNEAQ (reference sequence). The V end was cut by 6 bases, the J end by 2 bases, with 21 bases between. The CDR3 loop reads CASSRGVTSTPTDTQYF. CDR3 DNA: TGTGCCAGCAGTAGAGGGGTGACTTCAACTCCCACAGATACGCAGTATTTT.

The chain carries TRBV30 and TRBJ2-6; no firm D call. The CDR3 sequence is 13 residues long. Germline-derived CDR1 and CDR2 are GTSNPN and SVGIG (reference sequence). V dropped 0 bases and J dropped 4 bases, with 4 bases sitting between them. CDR3 sequence reads: CAWSVQGANVLTF. The CDR3, as DNA: TGTGCCTGGAGTGTTCAGGGGGCCAACGTCCTGACTTTC.

This clonotype was seen a handful of times. The chain employs TRBV4-1 and TRBJ1-1; D is perhaps TRBD1 (6 bases). V was trimmed by 3 bases and J by 1 base, leaving 15 bases between them. CDR1 and CDR2 (germline): MGHRA, YSYEKL. This CDR3 region has 16 residues. The CDR3 spells CASSQLKTGRNTEAFF. CDR3 DNA: TGCGCCAGCAGCCAGCTGAAGACAGGTCGGAACACTGAAGCTTTCTTT.

The chain carries TRBV12-3 or TRBV12-4 and TRBJ2-5; the match to TRBD2 covers 10 bases. The CDR3 contains 15 residues. The V and J ends lost 5 bases and 4 bases, in that order; junction bases with no gene match: 7. DNA of the CDR3: TGTGCCAGCAGTCTTACTAGCGGGATAACAGAGACCCAGTACTTC. Amino acid sequence: CASSLTSGITETQYF.

This clonotype was seen only a few times. This rearrangement joins TRBV29-1 to TRBJ2-7, with TRBD2 matching over 7 bases. V shed 4 bases, J shed 3 bases, and the junction held 9 bases outside the gene matches. The CDR3 is 14 residues long. Germline V gene data show CDR1 as SQVTM and CDR2 as ANQGSEA. DNA for the CDR3: TGCAGCGTTGCGGAGCCAGCGGGAAACTACGAGCAGTACTTC. Translation gives CSVAEPAGNYEQYF.

Note on this clonotype: A read error may account for a junction end that differs from germline. CDR3 DNA: TGTGCCAGTAGGATAGGGACAGGGGTACGGCAGCCCCAGCATTTT. Protein: CASRIGTGVRQPQHF. J is TRBJ1-5 and V is TRBV19; TRBD1 aligns across 10 bases. Germline CDR1 is LNHDA and CDR2 is SQIVND (reference sequence). This CDR3 comprises 15 residues.

The chain joins TRBV14 to TRBJ1-2; 7 nucleotides line up with TRBD1. Germline loops: CDR1 SGHDN, CDR2 FVKESK. This CDR3 is 14 amino acids long. The trim removed 0 bases at V and 8 bases at J, leaving 6 bases unmatched. CDR3 sequence: CASSQEFQGDGYTF. DNA for the CDR3: TGTGCCAGCAGCCAAGAATTCCAGGGGGACGGCTACACCTTC.

Of note for this clonotype: Germline and junction disagree at one end, which may indicate a read error. The chain has TRBV7-9 and TRBJ1-1; the match to TRBD1 covers 8 bases. Germline V lookup: CDR1 SEHNR, CDR2 FQNEAQ (reference sequence). The CDR3 extends over 16 amino acids. Written as DNA, the CDR3 is TGTGCCAGCAGCTTATCCTGGACAGGGATGAACACTGAAGCTCTCTTT. Its protein product is CASSLSWTGMNTEALF.

J is TRBJ2-2 and V is TRBV6-2 or TRBV6-3, with D unresolved. The CDR3 is 15 residues long. The germline gives CDR1 MNHEY, CDR2 SVGEGT. V was clipped by 4 bases and J by 2 bases, with 11 bases between them. The CDR3 sequence: CASSFEGTNTGELFF. The CDR3 region has the DNA TGTGCCAGCAGTTTTGAAGGCACTAACACCGGGGAGCTGTTTTTT.

This clonotype has a handful of counts. The V gene is TRBV27, the J gene TRBJ2-3, with TRBD2 matching over 8 bases. Germline CDR1 reads MNHEY; CDR2 reads SMNVEV (reference sequence). The CDR3 sequence is 16 residues long. Unmatched junction bases numbered 11, after V lost 5 bases and J lost 4 bases. CDR3 region: CASSPTRGARADTQYF. Written as DNA, the CDR3 is TGTGCCAGCAGTCCCACGCGGGGGGCCAGGGCAGATACGCAGTATTTT.

The CDR3 coding sequence is TGTGCCAGCAGACCACTAGCGGGAGGATCGTACAATGAGCAGTTCTTC. Translating gives CASRPLAGGSYNEQFF. V usage is TRBV12-3 or TRBV12-4 and J usage is TRBJ2-1; 12 bases are shared with TRBD2. The ends lost 6 bases at V and 4 bases at J; junction bases unmatched: 7. There are 16 residues in the CDR3.

The chain recombines TRBV6-4 with TRBJ2-1; perhaps TRBD1 as D (5 bases). Germline CDR1 MRHNA, CDR2 SNTAGT. This CDR3 contains 15 residues. V lost 3 bases and J 4 bases, leaving 13 bases between the germline ends. CDR3 DNA sequence: TGTGCCAGCAGTGAAATGCAGGGCCCTTACAATGAGCAGTTCTTC. Translating it yields CASSEMQGPYNEQFF.

The chain has TRBV18 and TRBJ2-5, with D unresolved. This CDR3 has 13 residues. The V gene lost 3 bases and the J gene lost 5 bases, with 10 bases spanning the gap. Germline V gene sequence: CDR1 KGHSH, CDR2 LQKENI. CDR3: CASSPTGWETQYF. As DNA, the CDR3 is TGTGCCAGCTCACCTACCGGTTGGGAGACCCAGTACTTC. Looking up the rest from reference TRBV18 and TRBJ2-5 gives the full variable domain: NAGVMQNPRHLVRRRGQEARLRCSPMKGHSHVYWYRQLPEEGLKFMVYLQKENIIDESGMPKERFSAEFPKEGPSILRIQQVVRGDSAAYFCASSPTGWETQYFGPGTRLLVL.

This clonotype has only a few counts. The chain recombines TRBV7-9 with TRBJ1-4; no clear D gene. CDR3 length: 17 residues. CDR1 SEHNR and CDR2 FQNEAQ come from the germline V gene (reference sequence). V was trimmed by 5 bases and J by 0 bases, leaving 16 bases between them. CDR3 protein: CASSPRSGPATNEKLFF. DNA of the CDR3: TGTGCCAGCAGCCCTCGGAGTGGGCCTGCAACTAATGAAAAACTGTTTTTT.

This clonotype was counted once. V and J are TRBV11-2 and TRBJ2-2; D ambiguous. This CDR3 is 13 amino acids long. The germline V gene has CDR1 SGHAT and CDR2 FQNNGV. The V gene lost 4 bases and the J gene lost 6 bases, with 9 bases spanning the gap. The CDR3 DNA reads as TGTGCCAGCAGCTCACTACGGGCCGGGGAGCTGTTTTTT. Its translation: CASSSLRAGELFF. The variable domain in full, with the rest retrieved from reference TRBV11-2 and TRBJ2-2, is EAGVAQSPRYKIIEKRQSVAFWCNPISGHATLYWYQQILGQGPKLLIQFQNNGVVDDSQLPKDRFSAERLKGVDSTLKIQPAKLEDSAVYLCASSSLRAGELFFGEGSRLTVL.

The chain joins TRBV30 to TRBJ1-6, with D perhaps TRBD1 (5 bases). The germline V gene has CDR1 GTSNPN and CDR2 SVGIG (reference sequence). V was pared by 1 base and J by 7 bases, with 14 bases between. The CDR3 consists of 15 residues. The CDR3 sequence is CAWSEEGMGNSPLHF. The CDR3 DNA reads TGTGCCTGGAGTGAGGAGGGGATGGGGAATTCACCCCTCCACTTT.

This clonotype was detected only a few times. The CDR3 DNA follows: TGTGCCTGCACAGGGTCGACCTACGAGCAGTACTTC. Residues: CACTGSTYEQYF. The chain employs TRBV7-9 and TRBJ2-7; D might be TRBD1 (6 bases). The CDR3 contains 12 residues. Trimming took off 11 bases at V and 2 bases at J, with 13 bases between the two ends. From germline, CDR1 is SEHNR and CDR2 FQNEAQ (reference sequence).

This clonotype appeared a few times. The rearrangement uses TRBV5-1 and TRBJ1-2, with 11 bases matching TRBD1. The CDR3 covers 15 residues. V gave up 4 bases and J gave up 7 bases; unmatched junction bases: 9. Germline values: CDR1 SGHRS, CDR2 YFSETQ. CDR3 loop: CASSPGQGASGGYTF. The CDR3 DNA sequence: TGCGCCAGCAGCCCCGGACAGGGGGCGTCTGGTGGCTACACCTTC.

This chain uses TRBV10-2 with TRBJ2-7; D remains unclear. CDR3 length equals 16 residues. Germline V gene data show CDR1 as WSHSY and CDR2 as SAAADI. Trimming pared 3 bases from V and 3 bases from J, leaving 18 bases between. The CDR3 region is CASSDPGYPSSYEQYF. Here the CDR3 DNA reads TGCGCCAGCAGTGACCCGGGCTACCCTTCTAGCTACGAGCAGTACTTC.

Ten or more counts support this clonotype. The chain joins TRBV12-3 or TRBV12-4 to TRBJ2-7, with D tentatively TRBD2 (5 bases). The V and J ends lost 6 bases and 6 bases respectively, with 12 bases between them. There are 12 residues in the CDR3. The CDR3 reads CASRPTSGEQYF. In nucleotides, the CDR3 is TGTGCCAGCAGGCCCACTAGTGGCGAGCAGTACTTC.

The rearrangement links TRBV12-3 or TRBV12-4 to TRBJ1-2; TRBD1 is a possible D gene (5 bases). The CDR3 length is 13 residues. The V end was cut by 6 bases, the J end by 4 bases, with 12 bases between. The DNA of the CDR3 is TGTGCCAGCAGCTTTGGGGCCATCTATGGCTACACCTTC. This translates into CASSFGAIYGYTF.

As DNA, the CDR3 is TGTGCCAGCAATTCACCGCGGCAGGGTTACAATGAGCAGTTCTTC. Its translation: CASNSPRQGYNEQFF. V gene TRBV28 combines with J gene TRBJ2-1; D possibly corresponds to TRBD1 (5 bases). Germline CDR1 is MDHEN and CDR2 is SYDVKM. The CDR3 runs to 15 residues. V lost 7 bases and J 4 bases, leaving 17 bases between the germline ends.

The chain couples TRBV4-2 to TRBJ2-6; possibly TRBD1 for D (5 bases). CDR3 length equals 18 residues. The ends were cut back, 0 bases at V and 0 bases at J, with 12 bases in the middle. Germline loops: CDR1 LGHNA, CDR2 YNFKEQ. The CDR3: CASSQEGTGRSGANVLTF. CDR3 nucleotides: TGTGCCAGCAGCCAAGAAGGAACAGGCCGCTCTGGGGCCAACGTCCTGACTTTC.

The rearrangement links TRBV28 to TRBJ1-2; D gene ambiguous. With 10 bases removed from V and 1 base from J, the gap between germline ends came to 16 bases. From germline, CDR1 is MDHEN and CDR2 SYDVKM. The CDR3 consists of 14 residues. The CDR3, as DNA: TGTGCCACCTCGGGAGATCTCCTTAACTATGGCTACACCTTC. Amino acids: CATSGDLLNYGYTF.

This clonotype has a handful of counts. J is TRBJ2-7 and V is TRBV20-1, with 9 bases identical to TRBD2. V was pared by 1 base and J by 4 bases, with 5 bases of the junction left unmatched. The length of the CDR3 is 14 residues. Looked up from germline, CDR1 is DFQATT and CDR2 is SNEGSKA (reference sequence). CDR3 sequence (DNA): TGCAGTGCTAGAGGAAGGCGGGAGGGGTACGAGCAGTACTTC. The encoded protein is CSARGRREGYEQYF.

The genes are TRBV25-1 and TRBJ2-2, with 16 bases that match TRBD2. The germline gives CDR1 MGHDK, CDR2 SYGVNS. This CDR3 spans 18 amino acids. V shed 4 bases, J shed 5 bases, and the junction held 7 bases outside the gene matches. DNA for the CDR3: TGTGCCAGCAGTGCGGGACTAGCGGGAGGGCCGGGAACCGGGGAGCTGTTTTTT. This gives the protein CASSAGLAGGPGTGELFF.

This clonotype was observed a few times. CDR3 DNA: TGTGCCAGCAGTCCCAGGGGACCCTACGAGCAGTACTTC. It codes for CASSPRGPYEQYF. The V gene is TRBV6-5, the J gene TRBJ2-7; D is perhaps TRBD1 (6 bases). From germline, CDR1 is MNHEY and CDR2 SVGAGI. This CDR3 comprises 13 residues. V lost 5 bases to trimming and J lost 2 bases, with 10 bases between them.

This chain joins TRBV7-3 and TRBJ2-7, with 10 positions matching TRBD2. The V and J ends lost 5 bases and 3 bases, in that order; junction bases with no gene match: 7. The germline gives CDR1 SGHTA, CDR2 FQGTGA. The length of the CDR3 is 15 residues. This CDR3 reads CASSHSSGRGYEQYF. CDR3 DNA: TGTGCCAGCAGCCACTCTAGCGGGAGAGGCTACGAGCAGTACTTC.

The chain combines TRBV7-8 with TRBJ2-3; 7 nucleotides line up with TRBD1. The trim removed 3 bases at V and 2 bases at J, leaving 5 bases unmatched. This CDR3 has 15 amino acids. Germline lookup yields CDR1 SGHVS and CDR2 FQNEAQ. The CDR3 DNA is TGTGCCAGCAGCTTTAAGGGACAGTACACAGATACGCAGTATTTT. Translating gives CASSFKGQYTDTQYF.